Below are 7 T cell receptor beta chains sequenced from a single sample in a study of shared clonotypes between healthy human individuals. Repertoires were generated with immunoSEQ multiplex PCR, while TCRdb's copy carries only in-frame clones and drops some. The repertoire holds millions of clones, with roughly nine tenths as singletons. Sample: naive CD4+ T cells sorted from blood. Subset indicated: CD45RA+ positively selected. All receptors derive from a man between 18 and 35 years old in good health.

This chain joins TRBV7-2 and TRBJ1-1; D is possibly TRBD1 (6 bases). The V end was cut by 4 bases, the J end by 1 base, with 16 bases between. CDR1 and CDR2 (germline): SGHTA, FQGNSA. This CDR3 has 16 amino acids. The chain's CDR3 is CASSSSRGQTNTEAFF. The CDR3, as DNA: TGTGCCAGCAGCTCAAGCAGGGGTCAGACGAACACTGAAGCTTTCTTT.

Concerning this clone: Other DNA sequences within the sample encode an identical CDR3. The V and J genes are TRBV18 and TRBJ2-3; the D is unclear. V was shortened by 1 base and J by 0 bases, with 8 bases between the two germline ends. This CDR3 has 15 residues. The V gene's germline CDR1 is KGHSH and CDR2 LQKENI. CDR3 residues: CASSPLQSSTDTQYF. The CDR3 DNA reads TGTGCCAGCTCACCACTGCAGTCTAGCACAGATACGCAGTATTTT. Complete variable domain (other parts from reference TRBV18 and TRBJ2-3): NAGVMQNPRHLVRRRGQEARLRCSPMKGHSHVYWYRQLPEEGLKFMVYLQKENIIDESGMPKERFSAEFPKEGPSILRIQQVVRGDSAAYFCASSPLQSSTDTQYFGPGTRLTVL.

J is TRBJ2-7 and V is TRBV7-9; D may be TRBD2 (6 bases). Germline V gives CDR1 SEHNR, CDR2 FQNEAQ (reference sequence). CDR3 size: 14 residues. Trimming cost V 5 bases and J 6 bases, with 17 bases left between them. Here the CDR3 reads CASSAGLNRGEQYF. The CDR3 bases are TGTGCCAGCAGCGCGGGACTTAATCGGGGCGAGCAGTACTTC. The full variable domain, its missing parts supplied by reference TRBV7-9 and TRBJ2-7, is DTGVSQNPRHKITKRGQNVTFRCDPISEHNRLYWYRQTLGQGPEFLTYFQNEAQLEKSRLLSDRFSAERPKGSFSTLEIQRTEQGDSAMYLCASSAGLNRGEQYFGPGTRLTVT.

The chain joins TRBV13 to TRBJ1-3, with a weak D call TRBD1 (6 bases). Germline V lookup: CDR1 PRHDT, CDR2 FYEKMQ (reference sequence). This CDR3 region has 15 residues. Trimming took off 5 bases at V and 0 bases at J, with 11 bases between the two ends. This chain's CDR3 is CASSPRGLSGNTIYF. In DNA form, the CDR3 reads TGTGCCAGCAGCCCCAGGGGCCTCTCTGGAAACACCATATATTTT.

V and J are TRBV27 and TRBJ1-1; unclear D gene. The CDR3 has 15 amino acids. The germline V gene encodes CDR1 MNHEY and CDR2 SMNVEV (reference sequence). With 7 bases removed from V and 4 bases from J, the gap between germline ends came to 19 bases. In DNA form, the CDR3 reads TGTGCCAGCAAATTTGACACACTTCCGGCCACTGAAGCTTTCTTT. Protein product: CASKFDTLPATEAFF.

This clone showed up just once. The V and J genes are TRBV5-1 and TRBJ2-7, with D maybe TRBD2 (6 bases). The CDR3 has 14 amino acids. The germline gives CDR1 SGHRS, CDR2 YFSETQ. V lost 4 bases, J lost 2 bases, and 13 bases lay in between. In DNA form, the CDR3 reads TGCGCCAGCAGCATACGGGAGAGAACCTACGAGCAGTACTTC. As protein: CASSIRERTYEQYF.

The chain has TRBV6-5 and TRBJ1-2, with 8 bases aligning to TRBD1. Losses at the gene ends were 10 bases for V and 6 bases for J; bases not matched to a gene: 10. CDR3 length: 13 residues. Per germline, CDR1 MNHEY and CDR2 SVGAGI. CDR3 sequence: CAIKGPGGDGYTF. The CDR3 bases are TGTGCCATCAAGGGACCAGGGGGCGATGGCTACACCTTC.